This entry lists 5 T cell receptor beta chains sequenced from one sample in a study of blood T cell repertoires in COVID-19. TCRdb's table, derived via immunoSEQ multiplex PCR, lists solely in-frame clones and lacks some. The sample yields fewer than 450,000 clones, about 91% seen once. Sequenced sample: peripheral blood. These receptors were collected from a woman in her forties or fifties with COVID-19, enrolled during active disease.

J is TRBJ1-6 and V is TRBV11-2; D is undetermined. V was cut by 1 base and J by 7 bases, with 14 bases left in between. Germline CDR1 reads SGHAT; CDR2 reads FQNNGV. CDR3 length: 16 amino acids. The DNA for the CDR3 is TGTGCCAGCAGCTTAGTAAAGGCCCTCGGGAATTCACCCCTCCACTTT. Encoded protein: CASSLVKALGNSPLHF.

This clone was recorded only once. The chain links TRBV4-1 to TRBJ2-6; perhaps TRBD1 as D (8 bases). Trimming took 2 bases from V and 1 from J, leaving 24 bases between them. The CDR3 is 21 residues long. The V gene's germline CDR1 is MGHRA and CDR2 YSYEKL. The CDR3, as DNA: TGCGCCAGCAGCCAAAAAACTAATCCACAGGGGGGGTGGTCTGGGGCCAACGTCCTGACTTTC. Protein product: CASSQKTNPQGGWSGANVLTF.

The gene calls are TRBV24-1 and TRBJ1-2; TRBD1 aligns across 11 bases. CDR3 length equals 16 residues. The V gene's germline CDR1 is KGHDR and CDR2 SFDVKD. The ends lost 3 bases at V and 8 bases at J; junction bases unmatched: 10. As DNA, the CDR3 is TGTGCCACCAGTGATACACTGGGGACAGGGGGACGCGGCTACACCTTC. Residues: CATSDTLGTGGRGYTF.

This chain uses TRBV10-1 with TRBJ1-6; D is ambiguous. Looked up from germline, CDR1 is WNHNN and CDR2 is SYGVQD (reference sequence). V lost 7 bases and J lost 7, with 11 bases in between. This CDR3 comprises 13 residues. DNA for the CDR3: TGCGCCAGCAATGCGGGTGGCAATTCACCCCTCCACTTT. Translation gives CASNAGGNSPLHF.

The chain combines TRBV7-3 with TRBJ1-2; D uncertain. CDR1 is SGHTA, CDR2 FQGTGA, per germline. The germline V and J ends were trimmed by 3 bases and 4 bases, with 9 bases remaining between them. The CDR3 has 13 residues. The CDR3 bases are TGTGCCAGCAGCTTGGCCGCGGGCTATGGCTACACCTTC. Its translation is CASSLAAGYGYTF.